This T cell receptor beta chain was found in a study of T-cell reconstitution after alpha-beta-depleted transplantation in children. The CDR3 runs 18 residues. CDR1 is MNHEY, CDR2 SMNVEV, per germline (reference sequence). V lost 2 bases to trimming and J lost 3 bases, with 22 bases between them. The study, taken as a whole, reports: A year had passed since transplant, and T-cell counts and diversity by then came mostly from newly produced T cells. Several hundred expanded graft clones reportedly gave rise to the alpha-beta T cells present about two months after transplant.

During its preparation, the TCRbeta library received unique molecular identifiers. TCRdb independently ran MiXCR on the PCR reads; one entry per CDR3 protein. The repertoire includes about 32,000 distinct CDR3 sequences, about 6.7% of them detected once, and around 30% sits in the top ten. Ten or more counts support this clonotype. As yet, its antigen is unknown. The material was peripheral blood, obtained 60 days after TCRalphabeta/CD19-depleted stem cell transplant. This chain links TRBV27 with TRBJ1-1; D unresolved. The clonotype was recovered from a child less than two years old who had a stem cell transplant for acute myeloid leukemia, so the T cells may come from the graft donor. The CDR3 is CASSLEGGNPPVDTEAFF. For the CDR3, the DNA is TGTGCCAGCAGTTTAGAAGGCGGTAATCCCCCCGTGGACACTGAAGCTTTCTTT.